The 30 T cell receptor beta chains below were found in one sample sequenced in a study of cytomegalovirus exposure and HLA in healthy donors. A multiplex PCR was run with 60 Vbeta primers and 13 Jbeta primers. Profiled with immunoSEQ multiplex PCR; TCRdb holds only in-frame clones, not every one. The sample lists approximately 200,000 clones, roughly 85% occurring once. Sequenced material: PBMCs. Every receptor here comes from a woman in her forties or fifties in good health and CMV-seronegative.

The V call is TRBV5-4, the J call TRBJ2-5; TRBD1 matches at 8 bases. This CDR3 spans 16 amino acids. With 0 bases clipped from V and 3 bases from J, the junction kept 7 bases outside the gene matches. Germline CDR1 is SGHNT and CDR2 is YYREEE (reference sequence). The DNA for the CDR3 is TGTGCCAGCAGCTTGGGGGACAGGATTCTTAAAGAGACCCAGTACTTC. It codes for CASSLGDRILKETQYF. The variable domain in full, completed from reference TRBV5-4 and TRBJ2-5, reads ETGVTQSPTHLIKTRGQQVTLRCSSQSGHNTVSWYQQALGQGPQFIFQYYREEENGRGNFPPRFSGLQFPNYSSELNVNALELDDSALYLCASSLGDRILKETQYFGPGTRLLVL.

The V and J genes are TRBV28 and TRBJ2-1; D is perhaps TRBD2 (7 bases). V shed 3 bases and J shed 4 bases, with 22 bases lying between them. This CDR3 comprises 18 residues. Germline values: CDR1 MDHEN, CDR2 SYDVKM. CDR3 sequence (DNA): TGTGCCAGCAGTTTTGACCGGGACTACCCCAGGGGTTACAATGAGCAGTTCTTC. It translates to CASSFDRDYPRGYNEQFF.

This clone was detected once. The chain joins TRBV28 to TRBJ2-3; 8 positions match TRBD2. Trimming removed 5 bases from V and 1 base from J; junction bases left unmatched: 17. The CDR3 loop spans 19 amino acids. CDR1 MDHEN and CDR2 SYDVKM come from the germline V gene. This chain's CDR3 is CASSNPPWGSGARTDTQYF. The CDR3 bases are TGTGCCAGCAGTAACCCCCCTTGGGGTAGCGGGGCCCGCACAGATACGCAGTATTTT.

V is TRBV27 and J is TRBJ1-4, with TRBD1 identical over 11 bases. The CDR3 is 18 amino acids. The germline V gene encodes CDR1 MNHEY and CDR2 SMNVEV (reference sequence). V gave up 5 bases and J gave up 3 bases; unmatched junction bases: 11. CDR3 sequence (DNA): TGTGCCAGCAGTCGATGGACAGGGGGCAGCTGGGCTAATGAAAAACTGTTTTTT. It yields the protein CASSRWTGGSWANEKLFF.

This clone was counted only a few times. In nucleotides, the CDR3 is TGTGCCAGCAGTTACTCGGGGGGGAGCGCCCTGGGCGAGCAGTACTTC. It yields the protein CASSYSGGSALGEQYF. V is TRBV6-5 and J is TRBJ2-7, with 7 positions matching TRBD2. V was clipped by 0 bases and J by 6 bases; unmatched bases: 11. CDR3 length equals 16 residues. Germline-derived CDR1 and CDR2 are MNHEY and SVGAGI.

This chain links TRBV7-2 with TRBJ1-4; D is undetermined. Germline CDR1 SGHTA, CDR2 FQGNSA. V lost 1 base and J 12 bases, leaving 12 bases between the germline ends. The CDR3 is 13 residues long. The CDR3 coding sequence is TGTGCCAGCAGCTTAGTTTCGGCCGGGGAACTGTTTTTT. It yields the protein CASSLVSAGELFF.

The chain combines TRBV18 with TRBJ2-1; TRBD2 agrees at 10 bases. The CDR3 runs to 16 residues. V was pared by 3 bases and J by 5 bases, with 7 bases of the junction left unmatched. Germline V gene data show CDR1 as KGHSH and CDR2 as LQKENI. The CDR3 protein is CASSPLTGTSDNEQFF. As DNA, the CDR3 is TGTGCCAGCTCACCTTTAACCGGGACTAGCGACAATGAGCAGTTCTTC.

The chain is built from TRBV28 and TRBJ2-4; the D gene is possibly TRBD2 (6 bases). With 7 bases removed from V and 4 bases from J, the gap between germline ends came to 17 bases. The CDR3 is 15 amino acids. Germline V gene sequence: CDR1 MDHEN, CDR2 SYDVKM. The CDR3 DNA follows: TGTGCCAGCATTTCTTCCGGGACTGGAAAAAACATTCAGTACTTC. Amino acids: CASISSGTGKNIQYF.

The rearrangement uses TRBV2 and TRBJ1-2, with 9 nucleotides matching TRBD1. The CDR3 totals 14 residues. The V segment lost 5 bases and the J segment 2 bases; nucleotides outside the gene matches: 3. Germline V CDR1 and CDR2: SNHLY, FYNNEI. The DNA of the CDR3 is TGTGCCAGCAGTATACAGGGGGCGAACTATGGCTACACCTTC. It specifies CASSIQGANYGYTF.

V is TRBV6-5 and J is TRBJ1-1; D might be TRBD1 (5 bases). Germline CDR1 MNHEY, CDR2 SVGAGI. Trimming removed 2 bases from V and 0 bases from J, with 7 bases in between. The CDR3 is 14 amino acids. The CDR3 region has the DNA TGTGCCAGCAGTTACAGGGGCCTGAACACTGAAGCTTTCTTT. It codes for CASSYRGLNTEAFF.

V usage is TRBV27 and J usage is TRBJ2-7, with D possibly being TRBD2 (5 bases). The CDR3 loop spans 15 amino acids. CDR1 MNHEY and CDR2 SMNVEV come from the germline V gene (reference sequence). Trimming took off 0 bases at V and 1 base at J, with 10 bases between the two ends. For the CDR3, the DNA is TGTGCCAGCAGTTTATCGATCCGGGGATCCTACGAGCAGTACTTC. Translating gives CASSLSIRGSYEQYF.

The chain carries TRBV7-2 and TRBJ1-1; D perhaps matches TRBD1 (5 bases). Germline V gene sequence: CDR1 SGHTA, CDR2 FQGNSA. Trimming shortened V by 3 bases and J by 4 bases, and 12 bases separated the two germline ends. This CDR3 comprises 14 residues. CDR3 nucleotides: TGTGCCAGCAGCTTGGGACGGGGGGGCACTGAAGCTTTCTTT. It specifies CASSLGRGGTEAFF. Full variable domain (rest looked up from reference TRBV7-2 and TRBJ1-1): GAGVSQSPSNKVTEKGKDVELRCDPISGHTALYWYRQSLGQGLEFLIYFQGNSAPDKSGLPSDRFSAERTGGSVSTLTIQRTQQEDSAVYLCASSLGRGGTEAFFGQGTRLTVV.

This chain joins TRBV2 and TRBJ2-7; D gene unclear. The CDR3 loop spans 11 amino acids. Per germline, CDR1 SNHLY and CDR2 FYNNEI. Between the trimmed V and J ends, which lost 6 bases and 6 bases, there was a span of 9 bases. The CDR3, as DNA: TGTGCCAGCAGGGGCAGTGGCGAGCAGTACTTC. It is translated as CASRGSGEQYF.

This clone has just a few counts. This chain connects TRBV28 to TRBJ2-1, with D uncertain. The germline gives CDR1 MDHEN, CDR2 SYDVKM. The ends were cut back, 2 bases at V and 3 bases at J, with 5 bases in the middle. The CDR3 sequence is 13 residues long. The CDR3 loop is CASSLTSYNEQFF. DNA for the CDR3: TGTGCCAGCAGTTTAACCAGCTACAATGAGCAGTTCTTC.

This chain uses TRBV10-1 with TRBJ1-1, with D perhaps TRBD1 (5 bases). V was cut by 0 bases and J by 2 bases, with 10 bases left in between. CDR3 size: 15 residues. Germline assignment: CDR1 WNHNN and CDR2 SYGVQD (reference sequence). Written as DNA, the CDR3 is TGCGCCAGCAGTGAGTCTAAAGGACATAACACTGAAGCTTTCTTT. Its protein is CASSESKGHNTEAFF.

V is TRBV21-1 and J is TRBJ2-2; the D call of TRBD2 is as the table states it, not checked on the DNA. TRBV21-1 is listed as a pseudogene. The CDR3 is made up of 13 amino acids. The CDR3 DNA follows: TGTGCCAGCATTAGGGGGGGGAACGGGGAGCTGTTTTTT. It codes for CASIRGGNGELFF.

V and J are TRBV5-5 and TRBJ2-1; tentatively, D is TRBD1 (5 bases). This CDR3 comprises 15 residues. Looked up from germline, CDR1 is SGHKS and CDR2 is YYEKEE (reference sequence). V shed 2 bases and J shed 4 bases, with 13 bases lying between them. The CDR3 loop reads CASSFLGASYNEQFF. The CDR3 DNA reads as TGTGCCAGCAGCTTTCTAGGGGCTTCATACAATGAGCAGTTCTTC.

The genes are TRBV6-1 and TRBJ2-1, with 7 bases that match TRBD2. CDR1 is MNHNS and CDR2 is SASEGT in the germline V gene. The CDR3 covers 16 residues. With V trimmed by 2 bases and J by 7 bases, 11 bases remained unmatched. The CDR3 nucleotides read TGTGCCAGCAGTGAAAGGTCCGGCGGGAGTGGGAATGAGCAGTTCTTC. This encodes CASSERSGGSGNEQFF.

The chain employs TRBV6-1 and TRBJ1-1; 7 bases match TRBD1. There are 14 residues in the CDR3. Germline V lookup: CDR1 MNHNS, CDR2 SASEGT. J was trimmed by 0 bases and V by 5 bases; bases with no gene match: 3. This CDR3 reads CASSRDSLNTEAFF. The CDR3 coding sequence is TGTGCCAGCAGTCGGGACAGCCTGAACACTGAAGCTTTCTTT.

The chain employs TRBV6-5 and TRBJ1-1; the match to TRBD1 covers 8 bases. CDR3 length: 14 residues. Germline loops: CDR1 MNHEY, CDR2 SVGAGI. J gave up 2 bases and V 4 bases, and 3 bases lay outside the gene matches. CDR3 residues: CASSWTGSNTEAFF. CDR3 nucleotide sequence: TGTGCCAGCAGTTGGACAGGGAGCAACACTGAAGCTTTCTTT.

This chain links TRBV27 with TRBJ2-1, with TRBD2 as a possible D gene (8 bases). Trimming shortened V by 10 bases and J by 10 bases, and 29 bases separated the two germline ends. The germline gives CDR1 MNHEY, CDR2 SMNVEV (reference sequence). The CDR3 consists of 16 residues. CDR3 sequence reads: CATRRGREVASQEQFF. The CDR3 nucleotides read TGTGCCACCAGAAGGGGGCGGGAGGTTGCTTCCCAAGAGCAGTTCTTC.

This chain connects TRBV28 to TRBJ1-2; tentative D call: TRBD1 (6 bases). CDR1 MDHEN and CDR2 SYDVKM come from the germline V gene. With 2 bases removed from V and 0 bases from J, the gap between germline ends came to 13 bases. The length of the CDR3 is 16 residues. CDR3 residues: CASSLGGAGANYGYTF. For the CDR3, the DNA is TGTGCCAGCAGTTTAGGGGGGGCGGGGGCTAACTATGGCTACACCTTC.

The V call is TRBV2, the J call TRBJ1-5; weak D call: TRBD1 (5 bases). The CDR3 is made up of 15 amino acids. Trimming removed 3 bases from V and 1 base from J, with 10 bases in between. CDR1 is SNHLY, CDR2 FYNNEI, per germline. In DNA form, the CDR3 reads TGTGCCAGCAGTGAGGAGACAGTAAGCAATCAGCCCCAGCATTTT. As protein: CASSEETVSNQPQHF.

V gene TRBV6-5 combines with J gene TRBJ2-1; no definite D call. V lost 5 bases and J 3 bases, leaving 14 bases between the germline ends. The CDR3 consists of 15 residues. Germline CDR1 and CDR2: MNHEY and SVGAGI. The CDR3 DNA follows: TGTGCCAGCAGTCCCACTTTCTCGGGCTACAATGAGCAGTTCTTC. Translated, it gives CASSPTFSGYNEQFF.

The chain couples TRBV27 to TRBJ2-7; 10 nucleotides line up with TRBD1. CDR1 and CDR2 (germline): MNHEY, SMNVEV (reference sequence). V shed 0 bases and J 4 bases; nucleotides not matched to a gene: 3. The CDR3 loop spans 15 amino acids. CDR3 sequence reads: CASSLSTGGFYEQYF. CDR3 sequence (DNA): TGTGCCAGCAGTTTATCGACAGGGGGCTTTTACGAGCAGTACTTC.

A single count supports this clone. The CDR3 sequence: CASSVGLAGGGELFF. CDR3 nucleotides: TGTGCCAGCAGCGTAGGTCTAGCGGGGGGCGGGGAGCTGTTTTTT. The chain carries TRBV9 and TRBJ2-2; 11 bases fit TRBD2. The germline V gene encodes CDR1 SGDLS and CDR2 YYNGEE. The CDR3 runs 15 residues. Unmatched junction bases numbered 2, after V lost 0 bases and J lost 7 bases.

V is TRBV29-1 and J is TRBJ2-4; TRBD1 matches at 8 bases. Unmatched junction bases numbered 6, after V lost 2 bases and J lost 3 bases. The CDR3 spans 15 residues. Germline V gene data show CDR1 as SQVTM and CDR2 as ANQGSEA. CDR3 residues: CSVERGQGGKNIQYF. The CDR3 nucleotides are TGCAGCGTTGAACGCGGACAGGGCGGCAAAAACATTCAGTACTTC.

This chain connects TRBV27 to TRBJ2-7, with TRBD2 as a possible D gene (6 bases). The CDR3 contains 17 residues. Germline V gene data show CDR1 as MNHEY and CDR2 as SMNVEV (reference sequence). The V and J ends lost 2 bases and 7 bases respectively, with 24 bases between them. CDR3 amino acids: CASSLTLLFGTAGEQYF. For the CDR3, the DNA is TGTGCCAGCAGTTTAACTCTCCTGTTCGGGACCGCGGGGGAGCAGTACTTC.

This clone was seen a single time. The chain couples TRBV30 to TRBJ1-4; D possibly corresponds to TRBD1 (6 bases). This CDR3 region has 17 residues. Germline CDR1 and CDR2: GTSNPN and SVGIG (reference sequence). Trimming left V 0 bases short and J 0 bases short, with 14 bases between. CDR3 nucleotide sequence: TGTGCCTGGAGTGTACTTGGACAGTTTGCAACTAATGAAAAACTGTTTTTT. Translated, it gives CAWSVLGQFATNEKLFF.

The rearrangement uses TRBV5-1 and TRBJ2-7, with D possibly TRBD2 on 6 matching bases. V lost 0 bases, J lost 0 bases, and 13 bases lay in between. CDR1 and CDR2 (germline): SGHRS, YFSETQ. The CDR3 has 16 amino acids. The CDR3 region is CASSLAPGLNSYEQYF. CDR3 DNA: TGCGCCAGCAGCTTGGCCCCGGGACTGAACTCCTACGAGCAGTACTTC.